The following is a T cell receptor (beta chain) sequence with its context. Its recognized antigen is unknown. No qualities accompany the bases; no much larger clone lies one base away. According to the study, the label for this sample's treatment or condition signals: live attenuated yellow fever vaccine strain. PBMCs were isolated from peripheral blood using a standard Ficoll-Paque protocol. Dynabeads CD4 and CD8 positive selection kits were used to isolate the CD4 and CD8 T-cell fractions. RNA was extracted with TriZol from bulk PBMCs, CD4 and CD8 fractions, and dextramer-positive and dextramer-negative fractions. The run used an Illumina NovaSeq 6000. TCR cDNA was made using 5'RACE template switching, a step that added a universal primer site and unique molecular identifiers. Priming of cDNA synthesis was performed from both the TCR alpha and TCR beta constant segments. Libraries were amplified in two PCR steps, with sample barcodes and sequencing adapters added in the second step. Sequencing of libraries was performed on Illumina HiSeq 2500 (2x100 bp) or NovaSeq (2x150 bp). The authors' pipeline ran thus. Reads were demultiplexed and collapsed into UMI consensus sequences with MIGEC, and V(D)J alignment was performed with MiXCR. Using edgeR on replicate PBMC samples, clonotypes were called vaccine-responding if FDR was below 0.01 and the log2 fold change was above 5 up to day 15. Each bulk clonotype was labeled CD4 or CD8 based on which sequenced repertoire, CD4 or CD8, contained the clonotype at higher abundance. In-frame beta chains were kept once TCRdb had trimmed the public reads at Q25 with fastp and called clones with MiXCR. Each entry merges the rows of one CDR3 protein and shows their most common DNA and genes. The authors' filters were not applied to this entry. Within this sample are about 300,000 distinct CDR3 sequences, with around 8.6% of them counted one time only. In total, the top ten clones hold around 3.3% of the sample.

These data belong to a study of T cells after yellow fever vaccination (dated by TCRdb to the late 2010s). Background for the entire study: Libraries from fractions with low cell numbers were prepared with the SMART-Seq v4 Ultra Low Input RNA kit. Bulk TCR alpha and beta repertoires were sequenced longitudinally to track T-cell clones before and after primary and booster YFV17D yellow fever vaccination. Bulk PBMC replicates and cell subsets were isolated from blood drawn at multiple timepoints before and after both primary and secondary immunization. Two healthy male donors made up the cohort, one aged 18 to 30 years and the other aged 30 to 40 years. What the research found in general, with its limitations: A small share of clonotypes was detected in both CD4 and CD8 compartments, with the overlap likely arising from convergent recombination. Most clones expanded after primary vaccination were re-detected after the booster (96% of CD4 and approximately 89% of CD8), suggesting broad memory maintenance. Computational filtering was required because FACS-sorted repertoires could contain abundant contaminating clonotypes from the bulk population. The secondary T-cell response was weaker than the primary response but faster, peaking on day 5 instead of day 15. The study included only two donors, which limits how far the findings can be generalized.

Including the terminal cysteine and phenylalanine, the CDR3 comprises 12 residues. The kept DNA is CDR3 alone, 36 bases in frame from the first base. In the germline V gene, CDR1 corresponds to ENHRY and CDR2 to SYGVKD. The germline V and J ends show losses of 11 bases and 4 bases respectively, and no gene match explains 6 bases of the junction. The chain employs TRBV10-3 and TRBJ2-3, and 7 junction bases match TRBD2. The sample consisted of CD4+ T cells sorted from PBMCs, taken 5 days after the yellow fever booster vaccination. The source of this sequence is a young man who received the YFV17D yellow fever vaccine. This receptor has the CDR3 CASRGEPDTQYF. The DNA sequence is given as TGTGCCTCACGGGGGGAGCCAGATACGCAGTATTTT.